This TCR beta chain came from a study of T cells in Graves' hyperthyroidism and ophthalmopathy. Study-level findings and limits: Appearing also in blood were most of the thyroid clonotypes expanded above 0.001.

This clonotype appeared a few times. The antigen is unknown. V trimming: 5 bases; J trimming: 5 bases; junction bases outside the gene matches: 13. The CDR3 sequence is 16 residues long. Germline V gene lookup returns CDR1 DFQATT and CDR2 SNEGSKA (reference sequence). It was RNA transcripts that yielded the amplified TCR beta CDR3 regions. TCR CDR3 underwent first-round RT-PCR with the HTBI primer set. Via MiXCR, TCRdb re-called the multiplex PCR reads, giving one row per CDR3 protein. Of fewer than 650,000 distinct CDR3 sequences in the sample, approximately 14% were seen once. Exclusion followed for patients with uncontrolled infection, other autoimmune disease, pregnancy or lactation. Clinicians diagnosed patients from clinical symptoms, serum thyroxine and TRAb, thyroid ultrasound and orbital computed tomography.

This receptor was identified in a woman in her twenties or thirties with Graves' hyperthyroidism that later progressed to Graves' ophthalmopathy. This chain links TRBV20-1 with TRBJ2-1; TRBD1 matches 9 bases. Material: blood. In DNA form, the CDR3 reads TGCAGTGCTCCCCTCCCCGGGACAGGGATAGACAATGAGCAGTTCTTC. Protein product: CSAPLPGTGIDNEQFF.